These 29 T cell receptor beta chains came from one sample sequenced in a study of blood T cell repertoires in COVID-19. Profiling relied on immunoSEQ multiplex PCR, and the TCRdb table lists in-frame clones only, not all of them. The sample lists 100,000 to 150,000 clones; 86% were seen once. The source material was peripheral blood. All receptors come from an older man who had recovered from COVID-19.

This chain joins TRBV28 and TRBJ1-5, with D possibly matching TRBD1 (5 bases). The CDR3 sequence is 15 residues long. Germline CDR1 and CDR2: MDHEN and SYDVKM. Trimming shortened V by 1 base and J by 2 bases, and 9 bases separated the two germline ends. The CDR3 DNA reads as TGTGCCAGCAGTTTATTGGGGGAGGGCAATCAGCCCCAGCATTTT. As protein: CASSLLGEGNQPQHF.

This chain links TRBV4-2 with TRBJ1-2, with TRBD1 matching 10 bases. V shed 0 bases and J 7 bases; nucleotides not matched to a gene: 8. The CDR3 runs 16 residues. The germline CDR1 and CDR2 sequences are LGHNA and YNFKEQ. The CDR3 DNA is TGTGCCAGCAGCCAAGACCGACAGGGGGCGAATAGTGGCTACACCTTC. Protein: CASSQDRQGANSGYTF.

V is TRBV4-2 and J is TRBJ1-4; weak D call: TRBD1 (6 bases). The V end was cut by 2 bases, the J end by 4 bases, with 14 bases between. This CDR3 region has 16 residues. Germline V gives CDR1 LGHNA, CDR2 YNFKEQ. CDR3 loop: CASSQRGGGGNEKLFF. CDR3 DNA sequence: TGTGCCAGCAGCCAACGGGGGGGCGGGGGTAATGAAAAACTGTTTTTT.

This sequence joins TRBV5-1 and TRBJ2-3, with TRBD2 identical over 11 bases. CDR1 is SGHRS and CDR2 is YFSETQ in the germline V gene. There are 18 residues in the CDR3. With V trimmed by 1 base and J by 6 bases, 13 bases remained unmatched. The CDR3 region has the DNA TGCGCCAGCAGCTTGTTCCTAGCGGGAGGAGGGGGTCCCGATACGCAGTATTTT. Residues: CASSLFLAGGGGPDTQYF.

The chain links TRBV5-1 to TRBJ2-7; 8 nucleotides match TRBD1. Per germline, CDR1 SGHRS and CDR2 YFSETQ. The CDR3 runs to 13 residues. With V trimmed by 5 bases and J by 6 bases, 7 bases remained unmatched. The CDR3 DNA follows: TGCGCCAGCAGTTGGACAGGGACGGGCGAGCAGTACTTC. Translated, it gives CASSWTGTGEQYF.

This chain connects TRBV4-1 to TRBJ1-4; no firm D call. Germline CDR1 is MGHRA and CDR2 is YSYEKL. The CDR3 consists of 16 residues. V lost 1 base and J 5 bases, leaving 14 bases between the germline ends. The CDR3 protein is CASSQVLDRRNEKLFF. The CDR3 bases are TGCGCCAGCAGCCAAGTACTGGATAGGAGAAATGAAAAACTGTTTTTT.

V usage is TRBV7-3 and J usage is TRBJ1-2; possible D gene TRBD1, 5 bases. From germline, CDR1 is SGHTA and CDR2 FQGTGA. The V end was cut by 3 bases, the J end by 6 bases, with 17 bases between. CDR3 length: 15 amino acids. The CDR3 DNA follows: TGTGCCAGCAGCTTTCAGGGCGGAACTCAAAATGGCTACACCTTC. It encodes CASSFQGGTQNGYTF.

The chain employs TRBV28 and TRBJ1-3; tentatively, D is TRBD1 (5 bases). This CDR3 spans 14 amino acids. Trimming cost V 6 bases and J 7 bases, with 16 bases left between them. The germline gives CDR1 MDHEN, CDR2 SYDVKM. The CDR3 DNA reads TGTGCCAGCAGGGGATTGGGGCTGGGTAACACCATATATTTT. It is translated as CASRGLGLGNTIYF.

The chain joins TRBV6-2 or TRBV6-3 to TRBJ2-3, with 7 bases lining up with TRBD2. V shed 2 bases, J shed 4 bases, and the junction held 6 bases outside the gene matches. This CDR3 is built from 15 residues. Germline V gene lookup returns CDR1 MNHEY and CDR2 SVGEGT. The CDR3 DNA reads as TGTGCCAGCAGTTACGAGCGGGGAGGGGCAGATACGCAGTATTTT. Protein product: CASSYERGGADTQYF.

In this sample, this clone turned up once. The rearrangement joins TRBV9 to TRBJ1-5; no definite D call. CDR3 size: 13 residues. Germline CDR1 is SGDLS and CDR2 is YYNGEE. Trimming stripped 0 bases from V and 4 bases from J, with 5 bases between. DNA of the CDR3: TGTGCCAGCAGCGTAGCCTCTAATCAGCCCCAGCATTTT. This encodes CASSVASNQPQHF.

The chain links TRBV10-3 to TRBJ1-4; TRBD1 agrees at 8 bases. The CDR3 has 14 amino acids. Trimming at V came to 5 bases and at J to 8 bases, leaving 7 bases not matched to a gene. CDR1 is ENHRY and CDR2 is SYGVKD in the germline V gene. CDR3 coding DNA: TGTGCCATCAGTTCCGGACAGGGAGAAGAAAAACTGTTTTTT. Translation gives CAISSGQGEEKLFF.

As for this clone: Different DNA sequences within this sample yield the same CDR3. V gene TRBV29-1 combines with J gene TRBJ1-1; no firm D call. The CDR3 runs 12 residues. V was cut by 5 bases and J by 2 bases, with 9 bases left in between. The V gene's germline CDR1 is SQVTM and CDR2 ANQGSEA. The CDR3, as DNA: TGCAGCGTTTCACGAGGAAACACTGAAGCTTTCTTT. The encoded protein is CSVSRGNTEAFF. Together with reference TRBV29-1 and TRBJ1-1, the CDR3 gives the full variable domain: SAVISQKPSRDICQRGTSLTIQCQVDSQVTMMFWYRQQPGQSLTLIATANQGSEATYESGFVIDKFPISRPNLTFSTLTVSNMSPEDSSIYLCSVSRGNTEAFFGQGTRLTVV.

This rearrangement joins TRBV2 to TRBJ2-7; D not resolved. The CDR3 totals 11 residues. V was cut by 2 bases and J by 3 bases, with 2 bases left in between. Germline lookup yields CDR1 SNHLY and CDR2 FYNNEI. The CDR3 nucleotides are TGTGCCAGCAGTGAATACTACGAGCAGTACTTC. It yields the protein CASSEYYEQYF.

The chain employs TRBV2 and TRBJ1-5; 7 bases align to TRBD1. J gave up 0 bases and V 7 bases, and 6 bases lay outside the gene matches. This CDR3 contains 15 residues. The germline gives CDR1 SNHLY, CDR2 FYNNEI. CDR3 in amino acids: CASKTTGSSNQPQHF. DNA of the CDR3: TGTGCCAGCAAGACGACAGGGTCTAGCAATCAGCCCCAGCATTTT.

The chain carries TRBV27 and TRBJ2-5; 9 positions match TRBD2. The CDR3 consists of 14 residues. Germline trimming cut 0 bases from V and 7 bases from J; bases unmatched to any gene: 3. Germline V gene sequence: CDR1 MNHEY, CDR2 SMNVEV (reference sequence). CDR3 nucleotides: TGTGCCAGCAGTTTATCGACTAGCGGAGTGACCCAGTACTTC. Translation gives CASSLSTSGVTQYF.

The chain has TRBV30 and TRBJ2-2; tentatively, D is TRBD1 (5 bases). The CDR3 loop spans 15 amino acids. V shed 2 bases and J shed 5 bases, with 15 bases lying between them. CDR1 and CDR2 (germline): GTSNPN, SVGIG (reference sequence). The CDR3 reads CAWSSGRARTGELFF. The CDR3 coding sequence is TGTGCCTGGAGTTCGGGCAGGGCTAGGACCGGGGAGCTGTTTTTT.

The chain links TRBV5-1 to TRBJ1-2; TRBD1 is a possible D gene (6 bases). Trimming stripped 4 bases from V and 7 bases from J, with 11 bases between. In germline, CDR1 is SGHRS, CDR2 YFSETQ. The CDR3 sequence is 12 residues long. The CDR3 loop reads CASSLQGSGYTF. As DNA, the CDR3 is TGCGCCAGCAGCCTACAGGGTTCTGGCTACACCTTC. Together with reference TRBV5-1 and TRBJ1-2, the CDR3 gives the full variable domain: KAGVTQTPRYLIKTRGQQVTLSCSPISGHRSVSWYQQTPGQGLQFLFEYFSETQRNKGNFPGRFSGRQFSNSRSEMNVSTLELGDSALYLCASSLQGSGYTFGSGTRLTVV.

This chain links TRBV19 with TRBJ2-2; 12 nucleotides align to TRBD2. The V segment lost 5 bases and the J segment 6 bases; nucleotides outside the gene matches: 7. The V gene's germline CDR1 is LNHDA and CDR2 SQIVND (reference sequence). CDR3 length equals 16 residues. CDR3 amino acids: CASSHGLAGSAGELFF. CDR3 DNA sequence: TGTGCCAGTAGTCATGGACTAGCGGGGTCCGCCGGGGAGCTGTTTTTT.

The chain is built from TRBV28 and TRBJ2-7; 7 positions match TRBD1. Germline trimming cut 6 bases from V and 4 bases from J; bases unmatched to any gene: 9. The CDR3 sequence is 14 residues long. CDR1 and CDR2 (germline): MDHEN, SYDVKM. Here the CDR3 DNA reads TGTGCCAGCAGCGGGACAGACCACCCTTACGAGCAGTACTTC. As protein: CASSGTDHPYEQYF.

The gene calls are TRBV4-3 and TRBJ1-2, with 8 nucleotides matching TRBD1. The CDR3 runs 16 residues. The germline V gene has CDR1 LGHNA and CDR2 YSLEER. V was pared by 1 base and J by 3 bases, with 7 bases of the junction left unmatched. The CDR3 DNA sequence: TGCGCCAGCAGCCAAGTCCCGGGACAGGTTCACTATGGCTACACCTTC. It codes for CASSQVPGQVHYGYTF.

This chain connects TRBV20-1 to TRBJ2-7; 7 nucleotides agree with TRBD2. There are 14 residues in the CDR3. The germline V gene encodes CDR1 DFQATT and CDR2 SNEGSKA (reference sequence). The junction had 7 bases not matched to a gene; V was cut back by 3 bases and J by 2 bases. This CDR3 is CSASSWEGTYEQYF. The DNA for the CDR3 is TGCAGTGCTAGTTCGTGGGAGGGAACCTACGAGCAGTACTTC.

This chain connects TRBV28 to TRBJ2-7; 12 bases line up with TRBD2. Trimming took 8 bases from V and 4 from J; bases not matched to a gene: 33. Looked up from germline, CDR1 is MDHEN and CDR2 is SYDVKM. The CDR3 spans 23 residues. The CDR3 DNA sequence: TGTGCCAGCGCCTCTGACGCGGGCCCCCGGTGGCTAGCGGGAGGGTCATCGGTATACGAGCAGTACTTC. Translated: CASASDAGPRWLAGGSSVYEQYF.

This clone was counted once. The chain is built from TRBV11-3 and TRBJ1-1, with 9 bases aligning to TRBD1. CDR3 length equals 17 residues. Germline CDR1 and CDR2: SGHNT and YENEEA. V was pared by 6 bases and J by 0 bases, with 11 bases of the junction left unmatched. The CDR3 nucleotides are TGTGCCAGCAGTTCCGGACCGGGACAGGGTTTGAACACTGAAGCTTTCTTT. Its protein is CASSSGPGQGLNTEAFF.

The chain employs TRBV5-4 and TRBJ2-5; TRBD1 aligns across 7 bases. Germline V gives CDR1 SGHNT, CDR2 YYREEE (reference sequence). The junction had 5 bases not matched to a gene; V was cut back by 4 bases and J by 2 bases. CDR3 length equals 14 residues. DNA for the CDR3: TGTGCCAGCAGCCCCGACAGGGCGCAAGAGACCCAGTACTTC. Protein: CASSPDRAQETQYF.

The V call is TRBV28, the J call TRBJ1-1, with 11 bases matching TRBD1. Germline V CDR1 and CDR2: MDHEN, SYDVKM. The CDR3 runs to 15 residues. V lost 10 bases and J lost 5; bases outside the gene matches: 12. DNA of the CDR3: TGTGCCATTTCCCGGGACAGGGGGTTTAGGACTGAAGCTTTCTTT. Translation: CAISRDRGFRTEAFF.

The chain carries TRBV5-4 and TRBJ2-7; tentatively, D is TRBD2 (5 bases). Trimming took 0 bases from V and 6 from J, leaving 10 bases between them. Germline-derived CDR1 and CDR2 are SGHNT and YYREEE (reference sequence). The CDR3 covers 13 residues. CDR3 bases: TGTGCCAGCAGCTTGGAAACAAGCGGCGAGCAGTACTTC. Its protein product is CASSLETSGEQYF.

This clone occurred a few times. This chain links TRBV28 with TRBJ1-1, with D unresolved. The V end was cut by 5 bases, the J end by 5 bases, with 6 bases between. This CDR3 has 11 amino acids. The V gene's germline CDR1 is MDHEN and CDR2 SYDVKM. The CDR3 is CASSPRTEAFF. DNA for the CDR3: TGTGCCAGCAGTCCGAGGACTGAAGCTTTCTTT. Filled out from reference TRBV28 and TRBJ1-1, the complete variable domain reads DVKVTQSSRYLVKRTGEKVFLECVQDMDHENMFWYRQDPGLGLRLIYFSYDVKMKEKGDIPEGYSVSREKKERFSLILESASTNQTSMYLCASSPRTEAFFGQGTRLTVV.

This clone was counted only a few times. V usage is TRBV6-2 or TRBV6-3 and J usage is TRBJ1-5, with a tentative D call TRBD1 (6 bases). The CDR3 extends over 16 amino acids. Germline V lookup: CDR1 MNHEY, CDR2 SVGEGT. Trimming removed 5 bases at V and 4 bases at J, with 18 bases between. The CDR3 coding sequence is TGTGCCAGCAGTCCCCAACCGCGGGGGCCAAATCAGCCCCAGCATTTT. This translates into CASSPQPRGPNQPQHF.

This clone was recorded once. The chain uses TRBV5-1 and TRBJ2-3; TRBD2 matches 10 bases. There are 16 residues in the CDR3. CDR1 SGHRS and CDR2 YFSETQ come from the germline V gene. Losses at the gene ends were 2 bases for V and 2 bases for J; bases not matched to a gene: 5. The CDR3 DNA sequence: TGCGCCAGCAGCTTAACTAGCGGGGACTACACAGATACGCAGTATTTT. Its translation: CASSLTSGDYTDTQYF.